The clone carrying this T cell receptor (beta chain) was counted once. Its antigen is still unknown. CDR1 is MGHRA and CDR2 is YSYEKL in the germline V gene. Trimming removed 3 bases from V and 1 base from J, with 6 bases in between. The length of the CDR3 is 13 residues. The PCR employed 60 Vbeta primers together with 13 Jbeta primers. Measured with immunoSEQ multiplex PCR; TCRdb has only the in-frame clones, and not every one. The repertoire consists of some 85,000 clones, with about 81% occurring once and the leading ten covering 2% to 3%. The data stem from a study of cytomegalovirus exposure and HLA in healthy donors. Whole-study findings and limits: When analyzed later, a missense DCLRE1C variant was found to be linked to TCR beta V- and J-gene trimming. The authors considered a cluster of highly shared sequence variants likely to be a sequencing artifact.

This TCR was recovered from a woman aged 45-65 years in good health and CMV-seronegative. The chain links TRBV4-1 to TRBJ1-1; D is uncertain. Sequenced material: PBMCs. The chain's CDR3 is CASSHPGNTEAFF. CDR3 nucleotide sequence: TGCGCCAGCAGCCACCCAGGGAACACTGAAGCTTTCTTT.